The clone carrying this T cell receptor (beta chain) was seen more than once but under ten times. Its antigen is unknown. These data belong to a study of shared clonotypes between healthy human individuals. Study in general: Researchers drew samples from two women and a few men aged 18 to 49. General study points: With a handful of donors compared, 5% to 5.5% of naive CD4 clonotypes were shared.

About 30,000 T cell genomes, or 200 to 250 ng DNA, went into the sorted-subset replicate PCRs. Generated by immunoSEQ multiplex PCR, the TCRdb table keeps only in-frame clones and is missing some. The sample lists about 1 million clones; about three quarters were seen once. CDR3 length: 14 residues. CDR1 is ENHRY, CDR2 SYGVKD, per germline. Deletions cut 10 bases from V and 3 bases from J, with 18 bases between. The TCR sequence derives from a man aged 18 to 35 in good health. The sequenced sample was memory CD4+ T cells sorted from blood. Specified subset: CD45RA-negative fraction. The V and J genes are TRBV10-3 and TRBJ1-1, with TRBD1 as a possible D gene (5 bases). The CDR3 bases are TGTGCCAACAGATACTCCAGGGAGGACACTGAAGCTTTCTTT. Residues: CANRYSREDTEAFF.